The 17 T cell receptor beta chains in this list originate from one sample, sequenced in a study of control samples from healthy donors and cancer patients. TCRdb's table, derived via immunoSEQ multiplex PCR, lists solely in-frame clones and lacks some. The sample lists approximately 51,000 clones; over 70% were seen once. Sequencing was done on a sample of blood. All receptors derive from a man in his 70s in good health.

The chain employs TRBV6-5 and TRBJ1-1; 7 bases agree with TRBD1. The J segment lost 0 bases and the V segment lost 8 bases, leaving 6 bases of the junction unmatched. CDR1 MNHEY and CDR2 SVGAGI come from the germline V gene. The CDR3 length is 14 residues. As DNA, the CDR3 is TGTGCCAGCTCCCTGGGACAGCTGAACACTGAAGCTTTCTTT. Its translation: CASSLGQLNTEAFF.

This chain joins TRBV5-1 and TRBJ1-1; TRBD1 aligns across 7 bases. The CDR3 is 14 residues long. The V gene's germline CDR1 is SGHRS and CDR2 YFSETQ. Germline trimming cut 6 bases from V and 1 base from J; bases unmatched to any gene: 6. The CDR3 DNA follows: TGCGCCAGCACAACGGGACAGCCGAACACTGAAGCTTTCTTT. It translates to CASTTGQPNTEAFF.

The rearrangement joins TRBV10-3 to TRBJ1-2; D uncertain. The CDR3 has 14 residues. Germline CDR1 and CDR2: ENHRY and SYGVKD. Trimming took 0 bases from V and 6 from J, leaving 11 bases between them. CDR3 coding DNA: TGTGCCATCAGTGAGTCGAGAGGGTTTGATGGCTACACCTTC. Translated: CAISESRGFDGYTF.

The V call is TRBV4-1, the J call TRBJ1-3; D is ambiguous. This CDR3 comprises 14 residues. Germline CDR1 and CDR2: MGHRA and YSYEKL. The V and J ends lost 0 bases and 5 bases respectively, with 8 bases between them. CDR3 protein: CASSQEPGRNTIYF. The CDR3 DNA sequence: TGCGCCAGCAGCCAAGAACCGGGCCGAAACACCATATATTTT.

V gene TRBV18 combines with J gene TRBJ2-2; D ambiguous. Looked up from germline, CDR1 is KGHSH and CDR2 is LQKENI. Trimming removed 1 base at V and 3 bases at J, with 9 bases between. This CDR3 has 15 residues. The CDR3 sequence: CASSPQRTDTGELFF. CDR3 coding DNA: TGTGCCAGCTCACCACAGAGGACGGACACCGGGGAGCTGTTTTTT.

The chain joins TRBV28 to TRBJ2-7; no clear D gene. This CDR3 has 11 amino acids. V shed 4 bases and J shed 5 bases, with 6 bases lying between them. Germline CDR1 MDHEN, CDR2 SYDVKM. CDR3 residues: CASSSRDEQYF. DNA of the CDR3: TGTGCCAGCAGTTCTAGGGACGAGCAGTACTTC.

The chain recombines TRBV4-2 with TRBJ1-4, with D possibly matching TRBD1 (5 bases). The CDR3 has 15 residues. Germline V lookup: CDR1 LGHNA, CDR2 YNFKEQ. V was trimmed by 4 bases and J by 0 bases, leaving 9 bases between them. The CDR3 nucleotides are TGTGCCAGCAGCCCTGGGGCGGCAACTAATGAAAAACTGTTTTTT. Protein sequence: CASSPGAATNEKLFF.

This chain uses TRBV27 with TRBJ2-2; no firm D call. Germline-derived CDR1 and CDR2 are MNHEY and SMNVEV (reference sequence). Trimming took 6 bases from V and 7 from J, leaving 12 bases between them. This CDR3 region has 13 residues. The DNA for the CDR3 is TGTGCCAGCAGGACACCTTTTGGCGGGGAGCTGTTTTTT. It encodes CASRTPFGGELFF.

CDR3 loop: CASSSGPGNTIYF. The CDR3 nucleotides are TGTGCCAGTAGCTCTGGCCCTGGAAACACCATATATTTT. The chain carries TRBV19 and TRBJ1-3; D gene unclear. The ends were cut back, 6 bases at V and 2 bases at J, with 8 bases in the middle. The CDR3 loop spans 13 amino acids. CDR1 LNHDA and CDR2 SQIVND come from the germline V gene (reference sequence).

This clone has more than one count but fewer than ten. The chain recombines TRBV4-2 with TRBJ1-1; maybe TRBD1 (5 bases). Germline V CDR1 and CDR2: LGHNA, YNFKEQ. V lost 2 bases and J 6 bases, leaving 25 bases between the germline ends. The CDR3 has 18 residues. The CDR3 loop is CASSQSPPTAAYVAEAFF. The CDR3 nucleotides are TGTGCCAGCAGCCAATCCCCCCCGACAGCCGCCTATGTCGCTGAAGCTTTCTTT.

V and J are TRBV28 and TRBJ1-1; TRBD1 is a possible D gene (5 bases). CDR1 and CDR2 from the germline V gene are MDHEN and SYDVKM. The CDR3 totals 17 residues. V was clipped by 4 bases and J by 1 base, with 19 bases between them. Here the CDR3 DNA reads TGTGCCAGCAGTTCCCCTGTGGTTTCAGGGAGGAACACTGAAGCTTTCTTT. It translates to CASSSPVVSGRNTEAFF.

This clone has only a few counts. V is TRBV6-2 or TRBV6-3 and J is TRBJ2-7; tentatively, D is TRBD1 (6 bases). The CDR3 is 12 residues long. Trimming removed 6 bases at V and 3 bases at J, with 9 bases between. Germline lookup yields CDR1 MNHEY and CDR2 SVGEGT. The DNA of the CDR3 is TGTGCCAGCAGCGGACAGTTCTACGAGCAGTACTTC. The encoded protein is CASSGQFYEQYF.

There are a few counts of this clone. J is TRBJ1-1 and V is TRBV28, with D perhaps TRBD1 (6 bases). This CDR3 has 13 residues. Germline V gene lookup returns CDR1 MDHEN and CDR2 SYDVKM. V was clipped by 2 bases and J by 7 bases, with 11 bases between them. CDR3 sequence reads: CASSLGGGGEAFF. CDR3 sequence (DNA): TGTGCCAGCAGTTTAGGGGGCGGGGGTGAAGCTTTCTTT.

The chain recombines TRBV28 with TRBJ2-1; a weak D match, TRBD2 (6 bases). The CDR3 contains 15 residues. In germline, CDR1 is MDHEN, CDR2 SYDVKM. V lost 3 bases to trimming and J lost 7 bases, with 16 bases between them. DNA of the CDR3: TGTGCCAGCAGTTTTATTCTGGCGGGGAAGAATGAGCAGTTCTTC. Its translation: CASSFILAGKNEQFF.

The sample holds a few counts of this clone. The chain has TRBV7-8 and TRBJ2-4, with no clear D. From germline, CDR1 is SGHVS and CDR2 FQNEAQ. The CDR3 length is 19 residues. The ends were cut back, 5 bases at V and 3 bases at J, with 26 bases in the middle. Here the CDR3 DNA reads TGTGCCAGCAGCCACCGACAAGGAAGGGCACCTTCAGGCAAAAACATTCAGTACTTC. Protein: CASSHRQGRAPSGKNIQYF.

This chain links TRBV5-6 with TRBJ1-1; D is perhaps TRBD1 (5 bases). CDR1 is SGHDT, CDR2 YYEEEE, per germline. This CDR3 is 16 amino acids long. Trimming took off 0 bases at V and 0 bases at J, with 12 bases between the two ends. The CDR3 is CASSLDQGTMNTEAFF. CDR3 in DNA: TGTGCCAGCAGCTTGGACCAGGGCACGATGAACACTGAAGCTTTCTTT.

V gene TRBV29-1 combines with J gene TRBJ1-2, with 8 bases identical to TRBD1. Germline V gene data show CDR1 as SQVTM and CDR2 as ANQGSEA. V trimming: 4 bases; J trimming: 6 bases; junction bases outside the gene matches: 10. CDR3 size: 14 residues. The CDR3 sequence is CSVVAGQGYNGYTF. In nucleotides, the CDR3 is TGCAGCGTTGTAGCCGGACAGGGTTATAATGGCTACACCTTC.